The 20 T cell receptor beta chains given below trace back to one sample, sequenced in a study of T cells in Graves' hyperthyroidism and ophthalmopathy. The source material, RNA transcripts, was used to amplify TCR beta CDR3 regions. Carried out on the TCR CDR3, a first-round RT-PCR used the HTBI primer set. TCRdb fed the multiplex PCR reads into MiXCR, producing one record per CDR3 protein. The profile covers hundreds of thousands of distinct CDR3 sequences, with just under 20% appearing a single time and roughly 50% taken by the ten largest. The sequencing sample was made of blood. All receptors come from a man aged 40-49 years with Graves' ophthalmopathy.

The chain employs TRBV11-2 and TRBJ1-4, with 7 bases fitting TRBD1. Looked up from germline, CDR1 is SGHAT and CDR2 is FQNNGV. The V and J ends lost 5 bases and 4 bases, in that order; junction bases with no gene match: 7. The CDR3 runs 15 residues. Written as DNA, the CDR3 is TGTGCCAGCAGCACCACCGGGACAGATAATGAAAAACTGTTTTTT. It encodes CASSTTGTDNEKLFF.

The sample holds a few counts of this clonotype. The rearrangement uses TRBV2 and TRBJ2-3; no firm D call. V dropped 6 bases and J dropped 2 bases, with 9 bases sitting between them. The germline gives CDR1 SNHLY, CDR2 FYNNEI. CDR3 length: 13 residues. Here the CDR3 reads CASSAHYTDTQYF. The CDR3 DNA is TGTGCCAGCAGCGCTCATTACACAGATACGCAGTATTTT.

The gene calls are TRBV5-1 and TRBJ2-6; 7 positions agree with TRBD1. CDR1 is SGHRS and CDR2 is YFSETQ in the germline V gene. This CDR3 comprises 16 residues. V shed 4 bases, J shed 2 bases, and the junction held 6 bases outside the gene matches. The CDR3 nucleotides are TGCGCCAGCAGCCAAGGACAGGTTACTGGGGCCAACGTCCTGACTTTC. Translating gives CASSQGQVTGANVLTF.

V usage is TRBV20-1 and J usage is TRBJ2-1; D remains ambiguous. V was cut by 0 bases and J by 0 bases, with 9 bases left in between. Germline CDR1 is DFQATT and CDR2 is SNEGSKA (reference sequence). The CDR3 sequence is 15 residues long. CDR3 DNA: TGCAGTGCTAGAGATTCGGGTGGCTCCTACAATGAGCAGTTCTTC. This codes for CSARDSGGSYNEQFF.

This clonotype was seen only a few times. This chain links TRBV18 with TRBJ2-2; possible D gene TRBD2, 5 bases. CDR1 KGHSH and CDR2 LQKENI come from the germline V gene. CDR3 size: 16 residues. V dropped 0 bases and J dropped 0 bases, with 8 bases sitting between them. The CDR3 nucleotides read TGTGCCAGCTCACCACCGAGCGGCCCGAACACCGGGGAGCTGTTTTTT. Protein product: CASSPPSGPNTGELFF.

This clonotype was observed a single time. The chain couples TRBV9 to TRBJ2-1, with 7 bases aligning to TRBD2. CDR3 length: 14 residues. J was trimmed by 5 bases and V by 2 bases; bases with no gene match: 4. CDR1 and CDR2 from the germline V gene are SGDLS and YYNGEE. The CDR3 reads CASSVGLSDNEQFF. CDR3 coding DNA: TGTGCCAGCAGCGTGGGACTATCTGACAATGAGCAGTTCTTC.

The CDR3 DNA sequence: TGCAGTGGAGGGGGACTTGATGGCAATCAGCCCCAGCATTTT. This sequence encodes CSGGGLDGNQPQHF. This chain uses TRBV20-1 with TRBJ1-5; tentative D call: TRBD1 (6 bases). The germline CDR1 and CDR2 sequences are DFQATT and SNEGSKA (reference sequence). The CDR3 has 14 residues. Trimming stripped 7 bases from V and 2 bases from J, with 15 bases between.

The table lists this clonotype with many counts. The gene calls are TRBV15 and TRBJ2-1; 7 bases map to TRBD1. The CDR3 totals 15 residues. J was trimmed by 10 bases and V by 2 bases; bases with no gene match: 11. Germline V gene lookup returns CDR1 LNHNV and CDR2 YYDKDF (reference sequence). The CDR3 spells CATSRPQGVTREQFF. CDR3 sequence (DNA): TGTGCCACCAGCAGACCCCAGGGGGTAACAAGGGAGCAGTTCTTC.

The V gene is TRBV28, the J gene TRBJ2-1, with 10 bases aligning to TRBD1. The DNA end favors TRBJ2-7, so the J call may be wrong. The CDR3 loop spans 15 amino acids. Germline V CDR1 and CDR2: MDHEN, SYDVKM. The CDR3 protein is CASTMTGGPYNEQYF. CDR3 in DNA: TGTGCCAGCACCATGACAGGGGGCCCCTACAATGAGCAGTACTTC.

The chain joins TRBV6-9 to TRBJ2-2; either TRBD1 or TRBD2 may fit D (5 bases each). Germline CDR1 MNHGY, CDR2 SVAAGI. The V end was cut by 3 bases, the J end by 2 bases, with 10 bases between. This CDR3 is built from 15 residues. The CDR3 DNA reads TGTGCCAGCAGTTACTTCCGGGGCAACACCGGGGAGCTGTTTTTT. As protein: CASSYFRGNTGELFF.

The chain employs TRBV29-1 and TRBJ1-1; D unresolved. Germline V gives CDR1 SQVTM, CDR2 ANQGSEA. The V gene lost 4 bases and the J gene lost 4 bases, with 10 bases spanning the gap. The CDR3 has 12 amino acids. The DNA of the CDR3 is TGCAGCGTTGGGGAGGAGAGCACTGAAGCTTTCTTT. Encoded protein: CSVGEESTEAFF.

Ten or more counts support this clonotype. The CDR3 nucleotides are TGTGCCAGCAGAAGCCGTACGGAGTTGAAAGCTTTCTTT. This translates into CASRSRTELKAFF. This rearrangement joins TRBV6-1 to TRBJ1-1, with unresolved D. The CDR3 runs 13 residues. Germline CDR1 and CDR2: MNHNS and SASEGT. The V gene lost 6 bases and the J gene lost 9 bases, with 17 bases spanning the gap.

The V gene is TRBV6-1, the J gene TRBJ1-5; 7 bases match TRBD1. V trimming: 5 bases; J trimming: 2 bases; junction bases outside the gene matches: 9. Looked up from germline, CDR1 is MNHNS and CDR2 is SASEGT. This CDR3 has 16 residues. CDR3 in amino acids: CASSKGQVNGNQPQHF. CDR3 bases: TGTGCCAGCAGTAAAGGACAGGTTAATGGCAATCAGCCCCAGCATTTT.

This clonotype was counted between two and nine times. The V and J genes are TRBV11-2 and TRBJ2-6; TRBD1 might be the D (5 bases). This CDR3 region has 15 residues. CDR1 is SGHAT and CDR2 is FQNNGV in the germline V gene. With 5 bases removed from V and 1 base from J, the gap between germline ends came to 9 bases. The CDR3 DNA follows: TGTGCCAGCAGCATAGGGGTGTCTGGGGCCAACGTCCTGACTTTC. Amino acids: CASSIGVSGANVLTF.

This clonotype has a single count. A much bigger clone sits one base away, suggesting this may be a read error. CDR3 bases: TGCGTCAGCAGGCAAGCGGACCACAATGAGCAGTTCTTC. It encodes CVSRQADHNEQFF. V gene TRBV5-1 combines with J gene TRBJ2-1, with D possibly being TRBD2 (5 bases). Germline CDR1 SGHRS, CDR2 YFSETQ. The CDR3 covers 13 residues.

This clonotype was found many times. The chain links TRBV6-1 to TRBJ2-5; tentative D call: TRBD1 (6 bases). Per germline, CDR1 MNHNS and CDR2 SASEGT. Trimming removed 5 bases from V and 1 base from J, with 23 bases in between. The CDR3 spans 18 residues. CDR3 amino acids: CASSKAPGAGVIQETQYF. For the CDR3, the DNA is TGTGCCAGCAGTAAGGCCCCCGGGGCAGGGGTCATCCAAGAGACCCAGTACTTC.

This clonotype was recorded a few times. The chain has TRBV15 and TRBJ1-1; D might be TRBD1 (6 bases). The ends were cut back, 2 bases at V and 0 bases at J, with 13 bases in the middle. The CDR3 spans 16 residues. Per the germline V gene, CDR1 is LNHNV and CDR2 is YYDKDF (reference sequence). CDR3 nucleotides: TGTGCCACCAGCAGACCAGGACAGACCATGAACACTGAAGCTTTCTTT. Protein sequence: CATSRPGQTMNTEAFF.

In regard to this clonotype: The junction and the germline gene differ at one end; a read error may be behind it. The V call is TRBV15, the J call TRBJ2-7; 7 positions match TRBD1. From germline, CDR1 is LNHNV and CDR2 YYDKDF (reference sequence). This CDR3 is 13 amino acids long. CDR3 sequence: CASSIAGGYEQYF. The CDR3 bases are TGTGCCTCCAGCATTGCAGGGGGCTACGAGCAGTACTTC.

This clonotype was picked up a small number of times. The CDR3 loop reads CASSKGQGDGDEQFF. The CDR3, as DNA: TGTGCCAGCAGTAAGGGACAGGGGGATGGCGATGAGCAGTTCTTC. The genes are TRBV12-3 or TRBV12-4 and TRBJ2-1; TRBD1 matches at 11 bases. The V segment lost 5 bases and the J segment 8 bases; nucleotides outside the gene matches: 8. This CDR3 is built from 15 residues.

This clonotype was seen a handful of times. CDR3 in DNA: TGTGCCAGCAGCCCTCCGGGCCGCTTAGGAGGGGTTTACAATGAGCAGTTCTTC. It yields the protein CASSPPGRLGGVYNEQFF. The chain couples TRBV6-1 to TRBJ2-1, with D possibly matching TRBD2 (6 bases). Per germline, CDR1 MNHNS and CDR2 SASEGT. V was trimmed by 6 bases and J by 4 bases, leaving 25 bases between them. The CDR3 is 18 residues long.